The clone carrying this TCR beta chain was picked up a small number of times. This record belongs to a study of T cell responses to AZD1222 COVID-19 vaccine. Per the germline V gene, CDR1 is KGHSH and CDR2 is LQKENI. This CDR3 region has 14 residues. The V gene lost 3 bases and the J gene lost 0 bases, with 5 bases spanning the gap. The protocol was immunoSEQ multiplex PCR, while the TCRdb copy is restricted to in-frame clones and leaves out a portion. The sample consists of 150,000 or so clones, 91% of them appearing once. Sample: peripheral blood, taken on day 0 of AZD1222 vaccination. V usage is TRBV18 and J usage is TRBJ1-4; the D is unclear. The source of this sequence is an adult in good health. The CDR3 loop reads CASSPETTNEKLFF. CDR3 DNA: TGTGCCAGCTCACCCGAAACAACTAATGAAAAACTGTTTTTT.